The 3 T cell receptor beta chains given below trace back to one sample, sequenced in a study of blood T cell repertoires in COVID-19 (TCRdb year 2020). The method was the immunoSEQ multiplex PCR assay. TCRdb took this table from immuneACCESS and kept in-frame rearrangements with V and J called. Such tables lack part of the clones; where checked against another copy, unresolved V genes explain under half of the gap, and the rest is unexplained. Recorded for this sample are about 150,000 clones; approximately 85% of them occurred a single time. Clones ranked in the top ten supply roughly 8.3% of the sample. The specimen was peripheral blood. The receptors originated from a woman aged 55-69 years with COVID-19, enrolled during active disease.

For this clone: Sequence at one end of the junction differs from germline and may be a read error. V usage is TRBV7-7 and J usage is TRBJ2-5; 11 positions agree with TRBD2. The germline V gene encodes CDR1 SSHAT and CDR2 FNYEAQ (reference sequence). The CDR3 has 15 amino acids. DNA of the CDR3: TGTGCTAGCAGCTTAGCGGGAGGGATTTTAGAGACCCAGTACTTC. As protein: CASSLAGGILETQYF.

The chain couples TRBV5-5 to TRBJ2-2; D gene unclear. Trimming stripped 4 bases from V and 3 bases from J, with 13 bases between. This CDR3 spans 15 amino acids. Looked up from germline, CDR1 is SGHKS and CDR2 is YYEKEE (reference sequence). The CDR3 is CASSPQVADTGELFF. CDR3 nucleotide sequence: TGTGCCAGCAGCCCCCAAGTGGCGGACACCGGGGAGCTGTTTTTT.

This chain connects TRBV29-1 to TRBJ2-3, with a weak D call TRBD2 (5 bases). V lost 4 bases and J 2 bases, leaving 7 bases between the germline ends. CDR1 SQVTM and CDR2 ANQGSEA come from the germline V gene. The CDR3 totals 12 residues. CDR3 protein: CSVGGPTDTQYF. DNA of the CDR3: TGCAGCGTTGGAGGGCCCACAGATACGCAGTATTTT.